This T cell receptor beta chain was obtained from a study of T cell responses to AZD1222 COVID-19 vaccine. The overall study: Pooled samples include second doses given at about 4 or 12 weeks.

The table lists this clone with a few counts. Antigen specificity is unknown. Study-wide findings and caveats: There were repertoire samples only from the period after the peak T cell response. Vaccination with two AZD1222 doses was followed by a rise in Spike-specific TCR breadth and depth. Clonal diversity may have been underestimated in mostly white British donors.

The CDR3 is 15 amino acids. Trimming removed 3 bases from V and 1 base from J, with 10 bases in between. Germline assignment: CDR1 MGHRA and CDR2 YSYEKL. TCRdb's copy holds only in-frame clones and misses some; the assay was immunoSEQ multiplex PCR. The sample records 90,000 to 120,000 clones, more than 70% being singletons. The TCR sequence derives from an adult in good health. V gene TRBV4-1 combines with J gene TRBJ1-5, with D tentatively TRBD1 (5 bases). The source material was peripheral blood, sampled on day 0 of AZD1222 vaccination. For the CDR3, the DNA is TGCGCCAGCAGCCACCCGGGGGTAAGCAATCAGCCCCAGCATTTT. It is translated as CASSHPGVSNQPQHF.